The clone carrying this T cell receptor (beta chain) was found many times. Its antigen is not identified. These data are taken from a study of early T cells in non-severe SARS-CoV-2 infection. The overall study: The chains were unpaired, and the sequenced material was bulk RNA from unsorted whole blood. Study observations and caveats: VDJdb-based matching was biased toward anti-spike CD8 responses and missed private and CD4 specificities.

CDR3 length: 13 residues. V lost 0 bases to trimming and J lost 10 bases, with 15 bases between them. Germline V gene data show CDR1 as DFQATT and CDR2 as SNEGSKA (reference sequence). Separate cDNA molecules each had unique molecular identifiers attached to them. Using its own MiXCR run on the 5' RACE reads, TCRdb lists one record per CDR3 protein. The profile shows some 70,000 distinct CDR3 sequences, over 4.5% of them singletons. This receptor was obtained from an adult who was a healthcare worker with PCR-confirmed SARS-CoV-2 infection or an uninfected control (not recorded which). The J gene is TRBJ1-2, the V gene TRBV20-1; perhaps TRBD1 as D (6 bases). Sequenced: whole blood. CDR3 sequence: CSARDSPGTTYTF. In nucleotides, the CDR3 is TGCAGTGCTAGAGATTCCCCCGGGACAACCTACACCTTC.